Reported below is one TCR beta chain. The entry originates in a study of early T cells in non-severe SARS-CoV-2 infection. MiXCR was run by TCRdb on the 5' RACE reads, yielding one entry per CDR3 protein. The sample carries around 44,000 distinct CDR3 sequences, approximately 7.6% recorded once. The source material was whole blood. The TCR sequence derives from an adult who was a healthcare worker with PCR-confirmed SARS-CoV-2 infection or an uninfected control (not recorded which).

The CDR3 spells CASSLSRSSYNEQFF. The CDR3 DNA is TGTGCCAGCAGCTTATCCAGGAGCTCCTACAATGAGCAGTTCTTC. The rearrangement joins TRBV7-2 to TRBJ2-1; D gene ambiguous. Trimming removed 2 bases at V and 0 bases at J, with 8 bases between. The CDR3 is 15 amino acids. Germline V gives CDR1 SGHTA, CDR2 FQGNSA.